These 31 T cell receptor beta chains came from one sample sequenced in a study of CD8 T cells in Susac syndrome. Reverse transcription of about 0.45 to 1 ug RNA was performed with random hexamers. TCRdb called the immunoSEQ multiplex PCR reads again in MiXCR, with one record for every CDR3 protein. The profile shows about 300,000 distinct CDR3 sequences, 65% to 90% of them singletons. The sample was CD8+ T cells from PBMCs. Receptors were obtained from a human donor with multiple sclerosis.

The CDR3 region has the DNA TGTGCCAGCAGCGGGACTCATCTCAATGAGCAGTTCTTC. It encodes CASSGTHLNEQFF. The rearrangement joins TRBV6-4 to TRBJ2-1; maybe TRBD2 (6 bases). V dropped 6 bases and J dropped 6 bases, with 12 bases sitting between them. Germline V gene sequence: CDR1 MRHNA, CDR2 SNTAGT. CDR3 length: 13 residues.

This rearrangement joins TRBV29-1 to TRBJ2-2; D not resolved. Germline CDR1 is SQVTM and CDR2 is ANQGSEA. V gave up 3 bases and J gave up 6 bases, with 17 bases separating them. This CDR3 has 15 residues. This CDR3 is CSVEFPPAAPGELFF. CDR3 nucleotide sequence: TGCAGCGTTGAGTTTCCCCCGGCCGCACCCGGGGAGCTGTTTTTT.

This chain uses TRBV9 with TRBJ2-1; 9 bases match TRBD2. The CDR3 totals 16 residues. The V gene's germline CDR1 is SGDLS and CDR2 YYNGEE. With 1 base clipped from V and 4 bases from J, the junction kept 6 bases outside the gene matches. The CDR3, as DNA: TGTGCCAGCAGCGTAATAGCGGGGGCCCAGTACAATGAGCAGTTCTTC. Protein product: CASSVIAGAQYNEQFF.

This sequence joins TRBV13 and TRBJ2-2, with D tentatively TRBD2 (6 bases). This CDR3 is 16 amino acids long. V was clipped by 5 bases and J by 4 bases, with 17 bases between them. CDR1 and CDR2 from the germline V gene are PRHDT and FYEKMQ (reference sequence). DNA for the CDR3: TGTGCCAGCAGCCCCTGGGGGGACTCGTTCACCGGGGAGCTGTTTTTT. Its protein is CASSPWGDSFTGELFF. Filled out from reference TRBV13 and TRBJ2-2, the complete variable domain reads AAGVIQSPRHLIKEKRETATLKCYPIPRHDTVYWYQQGPGQDPQFLISFYEKMQSDKGSIPDRFSAQQFSDYHSELNMSSLELGDSALYFCASSPWGDSFTGELFFGEGSRLTVL.

This clonotype was found once. V usage is TRBV12-3 or TRBV12-4 and J usage is TRBJ1-5; 8 nucleotides line up with TRBD1. This CDR3 comprises 15 residues. V lost 3 bases to trimming and J lost 5 bases; unmatched junction nucleotides: 6. CDR3 in DNA: TGTGCCAGCAGTTTGGTAGGGGACAGGTATCAGCCCCAGCATTTT. Translating it yields CASSLVGDRYQPQHF.

CDR3 in DNA: TGTGCCTGGAGGGCTCTGGGGGCAAATTCACCCCTCCACTTT. Translated, it gives CAWRALGANSPLHF. The chain recombines TRBV30 with TRBJ1-6, with D maybe TRBD1 (6 bases). The CDR3 extends over 14 amino acids. CDR1 GTSNPN and CDR2 SVGIG come from the germline V gene (reference sequence). V gave up 3 bases and J gave up 7 bases, with 13 bases separating them.

V is TRBV28 and J is TRBJ1-1, with D hard to call. Trimming took off 4 bases at V and 5 bases at J, with 8 bases between the two ends. The CDR3 loop spans 12 amino acids. Germline loops: CDR1 MDHEN, CDR2 SYDVKM. DNA for the CDR3: TGTGCCAGCAGTTCCTTGTGGACTGAAGCTTTCTTT. Translated: CASSSLWTEAFF.

Notes on this clonotype: At one end the junction does not follow the germline gene, possibly because of a read error. The J gene is TRBJ1-1, the V gene TRBV11-2; possible D gene TRBD1, 5 bases. The germline CDR1 and CDR2 sequences are SGHAT and FQNNGV. This CDR3 region has 14 residues. CDR3 in DNA: TGTACCAGCAGCTTAGAGTACGCGGGGGCTGAAGCTTTCTTT. It translates to CTSSLEYAGAEAFF.

The rearrangement uses TRBV7-9 and TRBJ2-7; 11 nucleotides match TRBD2. The CDR3 consists of 17 residues. J lost 1 base, V lost 8 bases, and 13 bases had no gene match. CDR1 is SEHNR, CDR2 FQNEAQ, per germline (reference sequence). Written as DNA, the CDR3 is TGTGCCAGCCTCAGACCGTTGCCTAGCGGGGGGTCCTACGAGCAGTACTTC. Amino acids: CASLRPLPSGGSYEQYF.

This chain links TRBV20-1 with TRBJ2-1, with TRBD2 matching over 13 bases. The CDR3 loop spans 16 amino acids. J lost 6 bases, V lost 5 bases, and 10 bases had no gene match. Germline-derived CDR1 and CDR2 are DFQATT and SNEGSKA (reference sequence). The chain's CDR3 is CSAVPSGTSGVNEQFF. CDR3 sequence (DNA): TGCAGTGCTGTGCCGTCCGGGACTAGCGGGGTCAATGAGCAGTTCTTC.

The chain employs TRBV24-1 and TRBJ2-2; D uncertain. V was shortened by 1 base and J by 7 bases, with 12 bases between the two germline ends. Germline V gene lookup returns CDR1 KGHDR and CDR2 SFDVKD. The CDR3 covers 15 residues. CDR3 sequence: CATSDLGPSYGELFF. The DNA of the CDR3 is TGTGCCACCAGTGATTTAGGGCCCTCGTACGGGGAGCTGTTTTTT.

The chain carries TRBV4-3 and TRBJ1-2; 7 bases are a match to TRBD1. The ends lost 0 bases at V and 8 bases at J; junction bases unmatched: 12. The germline CDR1 and CDR2 sequences are LGHNA and YSLEER. The length of the CDR3 is 16 residues. The CDR3 loop reads CASSQEDRQGGEGYTF. In DNA, the CDR3 is TGCGCCAGCAGCCAAGAGGACCGACAGGGAGGGGAGGGCTACACCTTC.

The gene calls are TRBV4-3 and TRBJ2-3, with D possibly being TRBD2 (5 bases). With 1 base removed from V and 0 bases from J, the gap between germline ends came to 11 bases. Germline V gene data show CDR1 as LGHNA and CDR2 as YSLEER. CDR3 size: 16 residues. This chain's CDR3 is CASSQGRRVSTDTQYF. The CDR3 nucleotides are TGCGCCAGCAGCCAAGGGAGGCGCGTCAGCACAGATACGCAGTATTTT.

The chain carries TRBV7-2 and TRBJ2-2; D is possibly TRBD1 (5 bases). The V end lost 3 bases, the J end lost 8 bases, and 13 bases lay between the germline ends. CDR1 and CDR2 (germline): SGHTA, FQGNSA. The CDR3 has 14 amino acids. CDR3 DNA sequence: TGTGCCAGCAGCTTGGGGCTTAGCAGGGGGGAGCTGTTTTTT. Translated, it gives CASSLGLSRGELFF.

Written as DNA, the CDR3 is TGTGCCAGCAGCGCCCTAGCGGAGCAGTACTTC. Translated, it gives CASSALAEQYF. The chain recombines TRBV7-6 with TRBJ2-7, with D possibly matching TRBD2 (6 bases). The germline V gene has CDR1 SGHVS and CDR2 FNYEAQ. The CDR3 totals 11 residues. Trimming pared 5 bases from V and 7 bases from J, leaving 9 bases between.

This chain links TRBV27 with TRBJ2-1; D may correspond to TRBD1 or TRBD2 (5 bases each). In germline, CDR1 is MNHEY, CDR2 SMNVEV (reference sequence). This CDR3 region has 13 residues. Trimming removed 5 bases at V and 5 bases at J, with 10 bases between. The CDR3 region has the DNA TGTGCCAGCAGTCCCGGGACCCACAATGAGCAGTTCTTC. This encodes CASSPGTHNEQFF.

This rearrangement joins TRBV30 to TRBJ2-7; perhaps TRBD2 as D (6 bases). Germline CDR1 and CDR2: GTSNPN and SVGIG (reference sequence). V lost 4 bases and J 6 bases, leaving 19 bases between the germline ends. The CDR3 spans 14 residues. DNA for the CDR3: TGTGCCTGGACCCAACATCTCGGGGAGGTCGAGCAGTACTTC. Protein sequence: CAWTQHLGEVEQYF. The full variable domain, its missing parts supplied by reference TRBV30 and TRBJ2-7, is SQTIHQWPATLVQPVGSPLSLECTVEGTSNPNLYWYRQAAGRGLQLLFYSVGIGQISSEVPQNLSASRPQDRQFILSSKKLLLSDSGFYLCAWTQHLGEVEQYFGPGTRLTVT.

A single count supports this clonotype. The chain joins TRBV6-5 to TRBJ2-1, with 8 positions matching TRBD1. The germline V gene has CDR1 MNHEY and CDR2 SVGAGI. The J segment lost 5 bases and the V segment lost 0 bases, leaving 3 bases of the junction unmatched. This CDR3 contains 15 residues. The CDR3 nucleotides read TGTGCCAGCAGTTACTCCTACAGGGGGAACAATGAGCAGTTCTTC. Its protein product is CASSYSYRGNNEQFF.

The genes are TRBV2 and TRBJ2-3; the match to TRBD2 covers 7 bases. The V gene end was trimmed by 6 bases and the J gene end by 5 bases; junction bases not matched to a gene: 5. Germline lookup yields CDR1 SNHLY and CDR2 FYNNEI. The CDR3 covers 13 residues. In nucleotides, the CDR3 is TGTGCCAGCAGGACACTAGCGAGAGATACGCAGTATTTT. Translating gives CASRTLARDTQYF.

The table lists this clonotype with a count of one. This chain links TRBV11-3 with TRBJ1-1; weak D call: TRBD1 (5 bases). The CDR3 is 16 residues long. Germline CDR1 reads SGHNT; CDR2 reads YENEEA. Trimming shortened V by 0 bases and J by 0 bases, and 11 bases separated the two germline ends. CDR3 in amino acids: CASSLETGLMNTEAFF. DNA of the CDR3: TGTGCCAGCAGCTTAGAAACGGGACTCATGAACACTGAAGCTTTCTTT.

This clonotype is a singleton in its sample. CDR3 residues: CASSLAGVEQFF. In DNA, the CDR3 is TGCGCCAGCAGCTTGGCCGGGGTTGAGCAGTTCTTC. The chain recombines TRBV5-1 with TRBJ2-1; D is perhaps TRBD2 (5 bases). The V and J ends lost 0 bases and 9 bases respectively, with 7 bases between them. The CDR3 is 12 residues long. The germline V gene encodes CDR1 SGHRS and CDR2 YFSETQ.

The chain couples TRBV10-3 to TRBJ2-2, with D possibly being TRBD2 (6 bases). The CDR3 has 13 residues. Trimming took off 2 bases at V and 6 bases at J, with 7 bases between the two ends. From germline, CDR1 is ENHRY and CDR2 SYGVKD. CDR3 sequence: CAISEPGAGELFF. DNA for the CDR3: TGTGCCATCAGTGAGCCGGGGGCCGGGGAGCTGTTTTTT.

The chain recombines TRBV19 with TRBJ1-2; D possibly corresponds to TRBD1 (6 bases). There are 18 residues in the CDR3. Germline-derived CDR1 and CDR2 are LNHDA and SQIVND (reference sequence). The V gene lost 0 bases and the J gene lost 4 bases, with 21 bases spanning the gap. In DNA form, the CDR3 reads TGTGCCAGTAGTATAGAGGCCACCGGGGGCGCGGGTAGCTATGGCTACACCTTC. Protein sequence: CASSIEATGGAGSYGYTF.

The chain couples TRBV27 to TRBJ1-2; 9 nucleotides align to TRBD1. Germline loops: CDR1 MNHEY, CDR2 SMNVEV (reference sequence). Trimming at V came to 5 bases and at J to 1 base, leaving 5 bases not matched to a gene. The CDR3 consists of 15 residues. CDR3 region: CASSIGQGNNYGYTF. The CDR3 region has the DNA TGTGCCAGCAGTATAGGACAGGGGAATAACTATGGCTACACCTTC.

The CDR3, as DNA: TGTGCCAGCAGCGTGGGACTCTCGCGCTCCTACAATGAGCAGTTCTTC. This gives the protein CASSVGLSRSYNEQFF. This chain connects TRBV6-1 to TRBJ2-1; D possibly corresponds to TRBD2 (6 bases). V lost 6 bases and J lost 0, with 15 bases in between. The germline gives CDR1 MNHNS, CDR2 SASEGT. There are 16 residues in the CDR3.

The chain has TRBV5-1 and TRBJ1-1; D perhaps matches TRBD1 (5 bases). The CDR3 runs 16 residues. Trimming took off 9 bases at V and 4 bases at J, with 25 bases between the two ends. CDR1 is SGHRS, CDR2 YFSETQ, per germline. The CDR3, as DNA: TGCGCCACCACCGAATCACGGGCAGGCGGGGGCACTGAAGCTTTCTTT. Translation: CATTESRAGGGTEAFF.

The V and J genes are TRBV6-6 and TRBJ2-7; possibly TRBD2 for D (6 bases). Trimming took off 5 bases at V and 6 bases at J, with 8 bases between the two ends. Per germline, CDR1 MNHNY and CDR2 SVGAGI (reference sequence). CDR3 size: 11 residues. The CDR3 sequence is CASSPGSEQYF. Written as DNA, the CDR3 is TGTGCCAGCAGTCCCGGGAGCGAGCAGTACTTC.

V is TRBV18 and J is TRBJ2-7, with D tentatively TRBD1 (5 bases). The CDR3 extends over 16 amino acids. The V and J ends lost 4 bases and 2 bases respectively, with 18 bases between them. Germline-derived CDR1 and CDR2 are KGHSH and LQKENI. The CDR3 nucleotides read TGTGCCAGCTCACGCCCCGGTTCGACAGCTCCCTACGAGCAGTACTTC. Translation gives CASSRPGSTAPYEQYF.

This rearrangement joins TRBV7-2 to TRBJ2-7, with D possibly matching TRBD1 (6 bases). This CDR3 region has 15 residues. V was shortened by 5 bases and J by 2 bases, with 16 bases between the two germline ends. The germline V gene encodes CDR1 SGHTA and CDR2 FQGNSA. CDR3 amino acids: CASSPGWTAAYEQYF. The CDR3 DNA is TGTGCCAGCAGCCCTGGCTGGACAGCTGCCTACGAGCAGTACTTC.

The chain combines TRBV6-2 or TRBV6-3 with TRBJ2-1; D gene unclear. Germline loops: CDR1 MNHEY, CDR2 SVGEGT. V lost 6 bases and J lost 1, with 7 bases in between. This CDR3 has 13 amino acids. The CDR3 DNA follows: TGTGCCAGCAGCGACGGGTCCTACAATGAGCAGTTCTTC. Translating gives CASSDGSYNEQFF.

In this sample, this clonotype turned up once. This chain joins TRBV29-1 and TRBJ2-7, with D unresolved. The V gene's germline CDR1 is SQVTM and CDR2 ANQGSEA. The CDR3 totals 12 residues. Trimming pared 1 base from V and 6 bases from J, leaving 10 bases between. CDR3 amino acids: CSVEGDKREQYF. The DNA of the CDR3 is TGCAGCGTTGAAGGAGACAAGCGCGAGCAGTACTTC.